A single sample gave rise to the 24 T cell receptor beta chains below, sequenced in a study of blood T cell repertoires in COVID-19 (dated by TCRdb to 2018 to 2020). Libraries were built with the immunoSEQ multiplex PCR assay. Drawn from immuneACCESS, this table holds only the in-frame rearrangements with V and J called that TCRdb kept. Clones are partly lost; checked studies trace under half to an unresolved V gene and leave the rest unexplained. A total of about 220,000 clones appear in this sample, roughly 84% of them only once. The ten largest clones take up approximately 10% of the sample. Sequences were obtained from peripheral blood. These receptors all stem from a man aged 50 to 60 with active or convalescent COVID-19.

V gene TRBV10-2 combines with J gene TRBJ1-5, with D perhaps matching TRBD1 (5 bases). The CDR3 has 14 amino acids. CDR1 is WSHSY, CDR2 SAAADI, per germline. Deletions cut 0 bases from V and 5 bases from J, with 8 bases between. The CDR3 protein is CASSESGEDQPQHF. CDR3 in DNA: TGCGCCAGCAGTGAGTCAGGGGAGGATCAGCCCCAGCATTTT.

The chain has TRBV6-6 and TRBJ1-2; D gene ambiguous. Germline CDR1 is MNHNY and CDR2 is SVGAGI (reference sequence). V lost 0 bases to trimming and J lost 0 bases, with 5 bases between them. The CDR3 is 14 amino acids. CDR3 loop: CASSYSGANYGYTF. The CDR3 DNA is TGTGCCAGCAGTTACTCGGGAGCTAACTATGGCTACACCTTC.

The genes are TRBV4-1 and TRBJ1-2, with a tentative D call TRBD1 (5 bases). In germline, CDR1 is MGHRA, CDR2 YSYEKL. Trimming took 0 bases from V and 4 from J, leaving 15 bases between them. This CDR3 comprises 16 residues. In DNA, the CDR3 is TGCGCCAGCAGCCAAGATCTCTCCAGGGATCCCTATGGCTACACCTTC. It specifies CASSQDLSRDPYGYTF.

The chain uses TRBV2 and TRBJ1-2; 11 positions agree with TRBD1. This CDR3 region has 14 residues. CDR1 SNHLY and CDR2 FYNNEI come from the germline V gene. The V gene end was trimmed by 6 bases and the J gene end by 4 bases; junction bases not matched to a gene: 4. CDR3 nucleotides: TGTGCCAGCAGCCCCGGGACAGGGGGCTATGGCTACACCTTC. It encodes CASSPGTGGYGYTF.

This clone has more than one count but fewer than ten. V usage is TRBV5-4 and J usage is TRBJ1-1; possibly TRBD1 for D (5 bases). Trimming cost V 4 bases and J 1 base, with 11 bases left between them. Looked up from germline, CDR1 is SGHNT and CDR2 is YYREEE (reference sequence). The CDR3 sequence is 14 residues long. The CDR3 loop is CASSLGGENTEAFF. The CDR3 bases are TGTGCCAGCAGCCTGGGGGGGGAGAACACTGAAGCTTTCTTT.

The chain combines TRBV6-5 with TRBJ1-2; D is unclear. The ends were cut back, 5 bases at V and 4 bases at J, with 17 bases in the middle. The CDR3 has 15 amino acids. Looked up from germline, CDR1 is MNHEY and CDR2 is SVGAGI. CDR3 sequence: CASSTRSTGSYGYTF. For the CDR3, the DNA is TGTGCCAGCAGTACCCGGAGTACGGGTTCCTATGGCTACACCTTC.

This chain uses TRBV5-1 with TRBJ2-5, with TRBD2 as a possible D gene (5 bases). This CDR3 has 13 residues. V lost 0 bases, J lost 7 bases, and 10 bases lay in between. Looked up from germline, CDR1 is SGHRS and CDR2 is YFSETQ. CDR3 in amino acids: CASSLGTEGTQYF. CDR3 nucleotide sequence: TGCGCCAGCAGCTTGGGAACAGAGGGGACCCAGTACTTC.

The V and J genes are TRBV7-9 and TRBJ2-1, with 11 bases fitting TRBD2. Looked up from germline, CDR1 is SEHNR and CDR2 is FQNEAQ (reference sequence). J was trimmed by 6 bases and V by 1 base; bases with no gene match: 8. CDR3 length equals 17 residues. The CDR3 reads CASSLGVAGGPFNEQFF. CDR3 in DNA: TGTGCCAGCAGCTTAGGCGTAGCGGGAGGGCCCTTCAATGAGCAGTTCTTC. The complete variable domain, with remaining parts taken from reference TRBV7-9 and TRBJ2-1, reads DTGVSQNPRHKITKRGQNVTFRCDPISEHNRLYWYRQTLGQGPEFLTYFQNEAQLEKSRLLSDRFSAERPKGSFSTLEIQRTEQGDSAMYLCASSLGVAGGPFNEQFFGPGTRLTVL.

The CDR3 DNA sequence: TGTGCCAGCAGTTGTGAGGGGGCCCTTGCGCCTAGCACAGATACGCAGTATTTT. Its translation: CASSCEGALAPSTDTQYF. The rearrangement joins TRBV3-1 (or the pseudogene TRBV3-2) to TRBJ2-3, with 7 bases that match TRBD1. Germline CDR1 LGHDT, CDR2 YNNKEL (reference sequence). There are 18 residues in the CDR3. Trimming at V came to 6 bases and at J to 0 bases, leaving 15 bases not matched to a gene.

The CDR3, as DNA: TGTGCCAGCAGGAGTCTACAGGGGGCCTCCTATGGCTACACCTTC. Its protein is CASRSLQGASYGYTF. J is TRBJ1-2 and V is TRBV2, with 9 nucleotides matching TRBD1. The CDR3 length is 15 residues. V trimming: 6 bases; J trimming: 4 bases; junction bases outside the gene matches: 9. Germline lookup yields CDR1 SNHLY and CDR2 FYNNEI.

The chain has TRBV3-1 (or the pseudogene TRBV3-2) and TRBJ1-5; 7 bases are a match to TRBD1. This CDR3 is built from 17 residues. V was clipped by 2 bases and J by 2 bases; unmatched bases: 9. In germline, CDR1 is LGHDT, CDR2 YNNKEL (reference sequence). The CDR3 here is CASSQSAGTDGNQPQHF. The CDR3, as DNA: TGTGCCAGCAGCCAATCCGCCGGGACAGACGGCAATCAGCCCCAGCATTTT.

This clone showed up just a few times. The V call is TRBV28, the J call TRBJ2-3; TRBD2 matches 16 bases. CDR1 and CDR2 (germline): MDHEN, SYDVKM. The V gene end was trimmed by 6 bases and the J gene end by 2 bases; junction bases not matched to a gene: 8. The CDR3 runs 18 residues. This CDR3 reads CASSRGGLAGGDTDTQYF. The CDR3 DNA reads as TGTGCCAGCAGCCGAGGGGGACTAGCGGGAGGGGACACAGATACGCAGTATTTT.

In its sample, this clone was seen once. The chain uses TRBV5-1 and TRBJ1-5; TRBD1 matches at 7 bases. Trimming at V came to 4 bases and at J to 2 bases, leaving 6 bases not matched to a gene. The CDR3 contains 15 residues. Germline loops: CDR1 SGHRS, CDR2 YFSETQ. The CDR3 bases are TGCGCCAGCAGCCTCTCCGGGACAGGCAATCAGCCCCAGCATTTT. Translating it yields CASSLSGTGNQPQHF.

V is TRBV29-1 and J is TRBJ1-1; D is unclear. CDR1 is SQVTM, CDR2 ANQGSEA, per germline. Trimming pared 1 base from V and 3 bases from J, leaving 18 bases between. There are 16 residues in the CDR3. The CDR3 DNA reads TGCAGCGTTGAAGGTTTTAGCAACACCGTTTACACTGAAGCTTTCTTT. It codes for CSVEGFSNTVYTEAFF.

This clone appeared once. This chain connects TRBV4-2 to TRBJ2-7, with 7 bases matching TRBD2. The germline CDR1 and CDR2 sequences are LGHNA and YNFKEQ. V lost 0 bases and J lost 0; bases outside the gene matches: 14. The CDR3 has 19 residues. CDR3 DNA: TGTGCCAGCAGCCAAGATCGGCTTAGCGGGTCACTGAGCTCCTACGAGCAGTACGTC. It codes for CASSQDRLSGSLSSYEQYV.

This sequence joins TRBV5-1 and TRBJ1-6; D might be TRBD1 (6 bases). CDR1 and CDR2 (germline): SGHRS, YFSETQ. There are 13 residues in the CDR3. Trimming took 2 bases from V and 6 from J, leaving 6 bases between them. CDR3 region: CASSLQGNSPLHF. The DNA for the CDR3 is TGCGCCAGCAGCTTACAGGGTAATTCACCCCTCCACTTT.

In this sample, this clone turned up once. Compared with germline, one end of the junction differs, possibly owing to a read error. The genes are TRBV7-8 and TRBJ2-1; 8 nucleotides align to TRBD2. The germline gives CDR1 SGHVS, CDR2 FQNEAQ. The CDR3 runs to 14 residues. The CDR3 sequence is CASSLGALAGGAVF. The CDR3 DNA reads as TGTGCCAGCAGCTTAGGTGCCCTAGCGGGTGGGGCTGTCTTC.

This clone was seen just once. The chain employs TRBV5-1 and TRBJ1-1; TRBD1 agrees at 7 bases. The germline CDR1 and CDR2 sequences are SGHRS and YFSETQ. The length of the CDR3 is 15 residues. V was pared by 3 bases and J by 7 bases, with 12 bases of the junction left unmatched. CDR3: CASSSYIQQGSEAFF. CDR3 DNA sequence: TGCGCCAGCAGCTCCTATATTCAACAGGGGAGTGAAGCTTTCTTT.

The CDR3 DNA reads TGTGCCAGCAGCCAAAACGTAGGGGGCACTGAAGCTTTCTTT. Translated, it gives CASSQNVGGTEAFF. The rearrangement uses TRBV3-1 (or the pseudogene TRBV3-2) and TRBJ1-1, with D possibly matching TRBD1 (6 bases). The V gene's germline CDR1 is LGHDT and CDR2 YNNKEL (reference sequence). V was pared by 2 bases and J by 4 bases, with 11 bases between. The CDR3 runs to 14 residues.

CDR3 sequence: CASSHREAYEQYV. CDR3 sequence (DNA): TGTGCCAGCAGCCACCGGGAGGCCTACGAGCAGTACGTC. This sequence joins TRBV5-6 and TRBJ2-7; TRBD2 aligns across 7 bases. Germline V gene lookup returns CDR1 SGHDT and CDR2 YYEEEE. V lost 4 bases and J lost 2; bases outside the gene matches: 3. The CDR3 has 13 residues.

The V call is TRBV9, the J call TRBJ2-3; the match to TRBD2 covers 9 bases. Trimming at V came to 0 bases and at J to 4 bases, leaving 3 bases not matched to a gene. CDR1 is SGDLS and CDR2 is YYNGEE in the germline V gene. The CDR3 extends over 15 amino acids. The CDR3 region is CASSVGLAGPDTQYF. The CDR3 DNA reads TGTGCCAGCAGCGTAGGGCTAGCGGGGCCAGATACGCAGTATTTT.

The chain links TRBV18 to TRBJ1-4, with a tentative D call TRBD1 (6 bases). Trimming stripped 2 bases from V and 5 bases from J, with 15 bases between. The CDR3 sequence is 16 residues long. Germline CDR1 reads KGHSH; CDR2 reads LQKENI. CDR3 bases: TGTGCCAGCTCACCAGAAACAGGGACAATCAATGAAAAACTGTTTTTT. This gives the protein CASSPETGTINEKLFF. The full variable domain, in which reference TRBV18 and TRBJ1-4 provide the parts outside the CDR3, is NAGVMQNPRHLVRRRGQEARLRCSPMKGHSHVYWYRQLPEEGLKFMVYLQKENIIDESGMPKERFSAEFPKEGPSILRIQQVVRGDSAAYFCASSPETGTINEKLFFGSGTQLSVL.

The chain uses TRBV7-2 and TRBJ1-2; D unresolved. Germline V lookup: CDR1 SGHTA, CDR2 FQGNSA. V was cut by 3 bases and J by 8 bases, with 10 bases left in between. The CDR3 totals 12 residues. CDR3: CASSFLQNGYTF. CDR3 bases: TGTGCCAGCAGCTTCCTGCAGAACGGCTACACCTTC.

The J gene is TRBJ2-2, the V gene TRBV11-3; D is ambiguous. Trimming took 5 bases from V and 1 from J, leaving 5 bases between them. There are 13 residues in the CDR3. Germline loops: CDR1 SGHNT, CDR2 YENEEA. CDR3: CASSPLNTGELFF. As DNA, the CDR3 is TGTGCCAGCAGCCCCTTGAACACCGGGGAGCTGTTTTTT.